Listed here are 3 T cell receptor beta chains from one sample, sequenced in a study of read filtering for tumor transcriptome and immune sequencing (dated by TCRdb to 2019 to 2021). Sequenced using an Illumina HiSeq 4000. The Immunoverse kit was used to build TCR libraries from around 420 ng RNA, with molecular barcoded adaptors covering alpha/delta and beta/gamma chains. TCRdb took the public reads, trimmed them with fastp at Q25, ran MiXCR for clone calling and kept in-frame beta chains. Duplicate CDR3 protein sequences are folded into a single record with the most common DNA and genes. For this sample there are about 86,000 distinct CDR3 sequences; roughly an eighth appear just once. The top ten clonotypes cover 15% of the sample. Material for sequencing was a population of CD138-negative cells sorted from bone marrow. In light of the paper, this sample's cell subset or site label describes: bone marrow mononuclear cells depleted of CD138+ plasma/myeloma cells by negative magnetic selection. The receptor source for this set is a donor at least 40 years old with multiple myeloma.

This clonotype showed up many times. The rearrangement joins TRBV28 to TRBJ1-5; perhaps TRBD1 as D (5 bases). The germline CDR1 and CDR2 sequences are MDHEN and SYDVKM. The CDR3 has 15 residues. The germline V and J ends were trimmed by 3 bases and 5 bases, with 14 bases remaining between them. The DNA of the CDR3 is TGTGCCAGCAGTTTGGGGGGTTCTGGACATCAGCCCCAGCATTTT. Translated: CASSLGGSGHQPQHF.

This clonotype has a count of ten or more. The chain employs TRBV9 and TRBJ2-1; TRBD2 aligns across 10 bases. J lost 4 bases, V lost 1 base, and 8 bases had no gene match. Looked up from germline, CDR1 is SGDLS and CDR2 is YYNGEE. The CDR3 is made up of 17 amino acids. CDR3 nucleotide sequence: TGTGCCAGCAGCGTACGAAGCGGGAGGGGTTGGTACAATGAGCAGTTCTTC. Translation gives CASSVRSGRGWYNEQFF.

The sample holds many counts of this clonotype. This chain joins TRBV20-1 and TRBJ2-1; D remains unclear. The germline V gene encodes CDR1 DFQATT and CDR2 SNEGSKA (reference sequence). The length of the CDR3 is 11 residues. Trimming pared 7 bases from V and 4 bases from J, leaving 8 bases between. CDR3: CSGVDYNEQFF. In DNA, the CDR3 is TGCAGTGGTGTGGATTACAATGAGCAGTTCTTC.